This TCR beta chain was sequenced for a study of post-analysis software for immune sequencing data (dated by TCRdb to 2014 to 2015). Some background on the complete study: Recorded disease courses included relapsing-remitting, secondary progressive and progressive-relapsing multiple sclerosis, with some patients lacking subtype annotation. A subset of samples was prepared in parallel using single-end sample barcoding, then pooled and co-amplified after Illumina adapter ligation. The multiple sclerosis patient repertoires were compared with around ten previously published healthy control repertoires from donors aged about 6 to 25 years.

Overall results and qualifications from the work: Significantly lower normalized Chao1 diversity was found in multiple sclerosis patients than in controls, suggesting substantial peripheral T-cell clonal expansion. When samples were clustered directly using the F measure, samples prepared in the same batch co-clustered strongly, which prompted a batch-effect correction. The multiple sclerosis patient group was slightly younger than the control group. Four to six TRBV segments, including TRBV5-6, TRBV5-1 and TRBV20-1, were significantly more frequent in patients than controls.

The CDR1 and CDR2 encoded by the germline V gene are SGHTA and FQGNSA. Trimming at the junction amounts to 0 bases on V and 2 bases on J, and the germline ends lie 15 bases apart. Taken from cysteine to phenylalanine, the CDR3 has 17 residues. Just CDR3 DNA is preserved here, 51 bases in frame from base 1. TCR beta repertoires were profiled from peripheral blood of more than ten young patients with multiple sclerosis to demonstrate the VDJtools post-analysis software. The patients with multiple sclerosis were children and adolescents between roughly 6 and 15 years of age. The method behind the library was PCR. Reads for this sample came from an Illumina HiSeq 2500. To reduce PCR and sequencing biases, unique molecular identifiers were incorporated into the TCR beta cDNA libraries. About 500,000 cDNA molecules were obtained for every 1 to 10 million input T cells, so each molecule roughly corresponded to one T cell. The same protocol used for the earlier healthy control dataset was applied to prepare and sequence the patient libraries. Samples belonging to the same batch were prepared together, multiplexed and sequenced on a shared HiSeq lane. The paper's data handling went like this. Raw barcoded reads were processed with MIGEC, and single-read molecular identifier groups were discarded before consensus assembly and CDR3 extraction. VDJtools was used for post-analysis of the clonotype tables, with diversity normalized by down-sampling every dataset to the smallest sample size. To correct batch-related cross-sample contamination, repertoire overlap clustering matched CDR3 amino acid sequences but not nucleotide sequences. Starting from the raw public reads, TCRdb applied fastp trimming at Q25, assembled clones with MiXCR and retained in-frame beta chains. CDR3 protein duplicates are merged, each entry listing the most common genes and DNA. V and J calls and clone size were set by TCRdb, not the authors. The sample contains some 690,000 distinct CDR3 sequences, 25% to 30% of them found a single time. Together, the top ten hold around 0.56% of the sample.

For this clonotype: Its antigen is unknown. No quality values exist for individual bases; no much larger clone is one base distant.

The chain is encoded by TRBV7-2 joined to TRBJ2-3, with TRBD1 perhaps the D gene, on 5 matching bases. The specimen sequenced was blood. This clonotype was sampled from a girl between 10 and 17 years old with multiple sclerosis. The CDR3 is CASSLAGDGSPTDTQYF. The nucleotides read TGTGCCAGCAGCTTAGCAGGGGATGGGTCACCCACAGATACGCAGTATTTT.